This TCR beta chain was identified during a study of metastatic and nonmetastatic thyroid tumors. Study-level points and caveats: Malignant tumors reportedly showed significantly higher TCR beta diversity than benign nodules in both blood and tumor.

Methods used by the authors: The authors used CDR3 differences across clinicopathological groups to build a distant-metastasis classifier for papillary thyroid cancer. TCRdb re-called the PCR reads via MiXCR. The V and J calls, along with clone size, are taken from TCRdb and not from the paper's own processing. This table has over 25,000 clones, 14% to 15% appearing once. This clone was seen repeatedly, ten times or more. The antigen remains undetermined. The CDR3 runs to 15 residues. V was cut by 7 bases and J by 0 bases, with 16 bases left in between. CDR1 and CDR2 (germline): SGHAT, FQNNGV. All patients were treatment-naive before thyroid surgery.

The sample taken for sequencing was blood. The sequence derives from a female donor with papillary thyroid cancer or a benign thyroid nodule (not recorded which). Some clones in this sample may be carry-over from other donors' samples. V is TRBV11-2 and J is TRBJ2-7; D possibly uses TRBD1 or TRBD2 (5 bases each). CDR3 nucleotides: TGTGCCAGCAAGACCCCACGGGACGTCTCCTACGAGCAGTACTTC. This sequence encodes CASKTPRDVSYEQYF.